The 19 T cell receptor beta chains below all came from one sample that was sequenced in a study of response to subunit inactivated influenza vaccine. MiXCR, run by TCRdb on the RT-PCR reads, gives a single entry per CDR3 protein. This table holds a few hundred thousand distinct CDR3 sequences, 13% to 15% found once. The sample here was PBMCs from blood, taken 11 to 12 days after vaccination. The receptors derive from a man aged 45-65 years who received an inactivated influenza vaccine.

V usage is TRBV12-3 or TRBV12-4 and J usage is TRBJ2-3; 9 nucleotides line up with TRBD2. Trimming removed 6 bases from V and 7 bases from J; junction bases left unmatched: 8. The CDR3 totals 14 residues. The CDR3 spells CASSPGGGANTQYF. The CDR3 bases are TGTGCCAGCAGCCCCGGCGGGGGGGCCAATACGCAGTATTTT.

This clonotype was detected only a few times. CDR3 loop: CASTEAGTVTYEQYF. The DNA of the CDR3 is TGTGCCAGCACCGAAGCCGGGACAGTAACCTACGAGCAGTACTTC. This sequence joins TRBV12-3 or TRBV12-4 and TRBJ2-7; 7 bases align to TRBD1. J gave up 2 bases and V 7 bases, and 11 bases lay outside the gene matches. CDR3 length: 15 residues.

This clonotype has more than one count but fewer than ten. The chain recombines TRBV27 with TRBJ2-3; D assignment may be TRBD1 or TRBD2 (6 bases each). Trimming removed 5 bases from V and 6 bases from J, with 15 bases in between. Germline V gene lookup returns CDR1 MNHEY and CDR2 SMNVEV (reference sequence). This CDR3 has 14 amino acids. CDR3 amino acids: CASSPLGGADTQYF. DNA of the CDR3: TGTGCCAGCAGTCCTTTGGGGGGCGCCGATACGCAGTATTTT.

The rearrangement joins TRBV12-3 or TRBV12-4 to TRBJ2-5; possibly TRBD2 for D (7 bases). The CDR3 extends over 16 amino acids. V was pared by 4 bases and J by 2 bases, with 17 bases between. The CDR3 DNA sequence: TGTGCCAGCAGTTCCGTAACGGGGGGCTTACAAGAGACCCAGTACTTC. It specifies CASSSVTGGLQETQYF.

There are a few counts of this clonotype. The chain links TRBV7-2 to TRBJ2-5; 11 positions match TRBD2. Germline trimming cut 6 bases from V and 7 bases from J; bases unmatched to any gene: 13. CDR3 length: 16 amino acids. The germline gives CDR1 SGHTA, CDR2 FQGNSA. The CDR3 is CASSRAGTSGEGTQYF. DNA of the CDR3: TGTGCCAGCAGTCGTGCCGGGACTAGCGGAGAGGGGACCCAGTACTTC.

The CDR3 coding sequence is TGCGCCAGCAGCCAAGGCAGGGGGAGCTCTGGGGCCAACGTCCTGACTTTC. Its protein is CASSQGRGSSGANVLTF. This chain uses TRBV4-3 with TRBJ2-6, with 7 bases matching TRBD1. The V gene end was trimmed by 1 base and the J gene end by 0 bases; junction bases not matched to a gene: 3. From germline, CDR1 is LGHNA and CDR2 YSLEER. CDR3 length: 17 residues.

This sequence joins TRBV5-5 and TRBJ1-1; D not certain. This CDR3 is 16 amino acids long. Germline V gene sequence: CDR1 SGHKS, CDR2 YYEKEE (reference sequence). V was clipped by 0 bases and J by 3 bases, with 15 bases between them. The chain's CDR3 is CASSLVGLVLDTEAFF. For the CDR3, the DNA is TGTGCCAGCAGCTTGGTGGGGTTGGTCTTGGACACTGAAGCTTTCTTT.

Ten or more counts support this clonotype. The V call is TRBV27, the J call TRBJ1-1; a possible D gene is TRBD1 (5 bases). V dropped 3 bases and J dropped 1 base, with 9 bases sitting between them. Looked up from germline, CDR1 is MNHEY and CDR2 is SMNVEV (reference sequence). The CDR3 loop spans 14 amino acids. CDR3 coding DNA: TGTGCCAGCAGTTTGGGACGAGGGAACACTGAAGCTTTCTTT. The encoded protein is CASSLGRGNTEAFF.

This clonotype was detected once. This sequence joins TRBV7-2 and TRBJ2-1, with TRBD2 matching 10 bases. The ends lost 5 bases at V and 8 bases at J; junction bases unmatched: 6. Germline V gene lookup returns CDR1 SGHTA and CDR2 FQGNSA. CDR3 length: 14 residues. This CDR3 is CASSLSSGRDEQFF. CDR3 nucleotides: TGTGCCAGCAGCCTATCTAGCGGGAGAGATGAGCAGTTCTTC.

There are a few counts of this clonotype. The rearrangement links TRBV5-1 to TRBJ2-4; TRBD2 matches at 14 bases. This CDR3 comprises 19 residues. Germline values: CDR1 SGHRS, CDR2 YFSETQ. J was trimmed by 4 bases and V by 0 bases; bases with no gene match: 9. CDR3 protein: CASSLEQSGTSGSKNIQYF. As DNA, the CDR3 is TGCGCCAGCAGCTTGGAACAATCTGGGACTAGCGGGAGTAAAAACATTCAGTACTTC.

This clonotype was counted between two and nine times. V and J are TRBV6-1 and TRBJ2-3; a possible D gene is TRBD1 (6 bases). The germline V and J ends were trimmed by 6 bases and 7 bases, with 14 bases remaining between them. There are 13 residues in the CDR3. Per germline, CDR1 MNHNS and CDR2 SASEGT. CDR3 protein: CASRHRDINTQYF. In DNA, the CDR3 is TGTGCCAGCAGGCATAGGGACATTAATACGCAGTATTTT.

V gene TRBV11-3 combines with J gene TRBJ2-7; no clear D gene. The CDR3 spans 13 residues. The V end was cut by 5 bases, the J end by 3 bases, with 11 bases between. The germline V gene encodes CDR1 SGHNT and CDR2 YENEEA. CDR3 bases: TGTGCCAGCAGCGCGCCCCCAGACTACGAGCAGTACTTC. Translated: CASSAPPDYEQYF.

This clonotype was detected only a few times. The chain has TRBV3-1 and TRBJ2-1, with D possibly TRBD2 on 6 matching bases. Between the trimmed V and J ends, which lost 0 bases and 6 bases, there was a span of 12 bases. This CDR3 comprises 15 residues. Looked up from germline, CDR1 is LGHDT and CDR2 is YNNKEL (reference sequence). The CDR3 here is CASSQDALASNEQFF. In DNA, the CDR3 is TGTGCCAGCAGCCAAGATGCCCTAGCGAGCAATGAGCAGTTCTTC.

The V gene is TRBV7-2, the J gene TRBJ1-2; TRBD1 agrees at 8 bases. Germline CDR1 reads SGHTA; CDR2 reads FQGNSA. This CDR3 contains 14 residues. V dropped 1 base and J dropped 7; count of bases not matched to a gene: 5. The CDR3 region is CASSLGQGFFGYTF. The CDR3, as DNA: TGTGCCAGCAGCTTAGGACAGGGGTTTTTTGGCTACACCTTC.

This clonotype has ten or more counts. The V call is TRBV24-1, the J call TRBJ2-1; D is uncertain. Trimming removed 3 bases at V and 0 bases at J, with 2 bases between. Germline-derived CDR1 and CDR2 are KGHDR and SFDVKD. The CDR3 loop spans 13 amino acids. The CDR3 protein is CATSDGSYNEQFF. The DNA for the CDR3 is TGTGCCACCAGTGATGGCTCCTACAATGAGCAGTTCTTC.

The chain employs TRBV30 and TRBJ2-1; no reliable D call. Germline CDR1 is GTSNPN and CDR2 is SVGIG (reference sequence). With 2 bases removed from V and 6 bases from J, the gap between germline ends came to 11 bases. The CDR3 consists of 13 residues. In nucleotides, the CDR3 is TGTGCCTGGAGTCCCCCCCCCATCAATGAGCAGTTCTTC. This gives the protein CAWSPPPINEQFF.

DNA for the CDR3: TGCAGTGCTAGAGATCCTGGGACCCCCCCCGGGGAGCTGTTTTTT. It yields the protein CSARDPGTPPGELFF. The V gene is TRBV20-1, the J gene TRBJ2-2; TRBD1 or TRBD2 may be the D gene (5 bases each). CDR1 is DFQATT and CDR2 is SNEGSKA in the germline V gene (reference sequence). V gave up 0 bases and J gave up 6 bases, with 14 bases separating them. The CDR3 spans 15 residues.

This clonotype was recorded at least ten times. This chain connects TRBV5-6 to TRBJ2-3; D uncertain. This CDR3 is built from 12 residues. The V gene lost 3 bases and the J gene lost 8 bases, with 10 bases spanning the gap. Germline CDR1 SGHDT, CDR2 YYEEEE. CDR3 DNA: TGTGCCAGCAGCTCCCAGAGCTCTACGCAGTATTTT. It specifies CASSSQSSTQYF.

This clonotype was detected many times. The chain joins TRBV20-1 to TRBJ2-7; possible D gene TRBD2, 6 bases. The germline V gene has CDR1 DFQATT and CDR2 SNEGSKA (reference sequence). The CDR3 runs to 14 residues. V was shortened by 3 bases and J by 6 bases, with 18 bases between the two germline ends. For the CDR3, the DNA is TGCAGTGCTAGTGCCCCTCGCGGGATTCCCGAGCAGTACTTC. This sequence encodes CSASAPRGIPEQYF.